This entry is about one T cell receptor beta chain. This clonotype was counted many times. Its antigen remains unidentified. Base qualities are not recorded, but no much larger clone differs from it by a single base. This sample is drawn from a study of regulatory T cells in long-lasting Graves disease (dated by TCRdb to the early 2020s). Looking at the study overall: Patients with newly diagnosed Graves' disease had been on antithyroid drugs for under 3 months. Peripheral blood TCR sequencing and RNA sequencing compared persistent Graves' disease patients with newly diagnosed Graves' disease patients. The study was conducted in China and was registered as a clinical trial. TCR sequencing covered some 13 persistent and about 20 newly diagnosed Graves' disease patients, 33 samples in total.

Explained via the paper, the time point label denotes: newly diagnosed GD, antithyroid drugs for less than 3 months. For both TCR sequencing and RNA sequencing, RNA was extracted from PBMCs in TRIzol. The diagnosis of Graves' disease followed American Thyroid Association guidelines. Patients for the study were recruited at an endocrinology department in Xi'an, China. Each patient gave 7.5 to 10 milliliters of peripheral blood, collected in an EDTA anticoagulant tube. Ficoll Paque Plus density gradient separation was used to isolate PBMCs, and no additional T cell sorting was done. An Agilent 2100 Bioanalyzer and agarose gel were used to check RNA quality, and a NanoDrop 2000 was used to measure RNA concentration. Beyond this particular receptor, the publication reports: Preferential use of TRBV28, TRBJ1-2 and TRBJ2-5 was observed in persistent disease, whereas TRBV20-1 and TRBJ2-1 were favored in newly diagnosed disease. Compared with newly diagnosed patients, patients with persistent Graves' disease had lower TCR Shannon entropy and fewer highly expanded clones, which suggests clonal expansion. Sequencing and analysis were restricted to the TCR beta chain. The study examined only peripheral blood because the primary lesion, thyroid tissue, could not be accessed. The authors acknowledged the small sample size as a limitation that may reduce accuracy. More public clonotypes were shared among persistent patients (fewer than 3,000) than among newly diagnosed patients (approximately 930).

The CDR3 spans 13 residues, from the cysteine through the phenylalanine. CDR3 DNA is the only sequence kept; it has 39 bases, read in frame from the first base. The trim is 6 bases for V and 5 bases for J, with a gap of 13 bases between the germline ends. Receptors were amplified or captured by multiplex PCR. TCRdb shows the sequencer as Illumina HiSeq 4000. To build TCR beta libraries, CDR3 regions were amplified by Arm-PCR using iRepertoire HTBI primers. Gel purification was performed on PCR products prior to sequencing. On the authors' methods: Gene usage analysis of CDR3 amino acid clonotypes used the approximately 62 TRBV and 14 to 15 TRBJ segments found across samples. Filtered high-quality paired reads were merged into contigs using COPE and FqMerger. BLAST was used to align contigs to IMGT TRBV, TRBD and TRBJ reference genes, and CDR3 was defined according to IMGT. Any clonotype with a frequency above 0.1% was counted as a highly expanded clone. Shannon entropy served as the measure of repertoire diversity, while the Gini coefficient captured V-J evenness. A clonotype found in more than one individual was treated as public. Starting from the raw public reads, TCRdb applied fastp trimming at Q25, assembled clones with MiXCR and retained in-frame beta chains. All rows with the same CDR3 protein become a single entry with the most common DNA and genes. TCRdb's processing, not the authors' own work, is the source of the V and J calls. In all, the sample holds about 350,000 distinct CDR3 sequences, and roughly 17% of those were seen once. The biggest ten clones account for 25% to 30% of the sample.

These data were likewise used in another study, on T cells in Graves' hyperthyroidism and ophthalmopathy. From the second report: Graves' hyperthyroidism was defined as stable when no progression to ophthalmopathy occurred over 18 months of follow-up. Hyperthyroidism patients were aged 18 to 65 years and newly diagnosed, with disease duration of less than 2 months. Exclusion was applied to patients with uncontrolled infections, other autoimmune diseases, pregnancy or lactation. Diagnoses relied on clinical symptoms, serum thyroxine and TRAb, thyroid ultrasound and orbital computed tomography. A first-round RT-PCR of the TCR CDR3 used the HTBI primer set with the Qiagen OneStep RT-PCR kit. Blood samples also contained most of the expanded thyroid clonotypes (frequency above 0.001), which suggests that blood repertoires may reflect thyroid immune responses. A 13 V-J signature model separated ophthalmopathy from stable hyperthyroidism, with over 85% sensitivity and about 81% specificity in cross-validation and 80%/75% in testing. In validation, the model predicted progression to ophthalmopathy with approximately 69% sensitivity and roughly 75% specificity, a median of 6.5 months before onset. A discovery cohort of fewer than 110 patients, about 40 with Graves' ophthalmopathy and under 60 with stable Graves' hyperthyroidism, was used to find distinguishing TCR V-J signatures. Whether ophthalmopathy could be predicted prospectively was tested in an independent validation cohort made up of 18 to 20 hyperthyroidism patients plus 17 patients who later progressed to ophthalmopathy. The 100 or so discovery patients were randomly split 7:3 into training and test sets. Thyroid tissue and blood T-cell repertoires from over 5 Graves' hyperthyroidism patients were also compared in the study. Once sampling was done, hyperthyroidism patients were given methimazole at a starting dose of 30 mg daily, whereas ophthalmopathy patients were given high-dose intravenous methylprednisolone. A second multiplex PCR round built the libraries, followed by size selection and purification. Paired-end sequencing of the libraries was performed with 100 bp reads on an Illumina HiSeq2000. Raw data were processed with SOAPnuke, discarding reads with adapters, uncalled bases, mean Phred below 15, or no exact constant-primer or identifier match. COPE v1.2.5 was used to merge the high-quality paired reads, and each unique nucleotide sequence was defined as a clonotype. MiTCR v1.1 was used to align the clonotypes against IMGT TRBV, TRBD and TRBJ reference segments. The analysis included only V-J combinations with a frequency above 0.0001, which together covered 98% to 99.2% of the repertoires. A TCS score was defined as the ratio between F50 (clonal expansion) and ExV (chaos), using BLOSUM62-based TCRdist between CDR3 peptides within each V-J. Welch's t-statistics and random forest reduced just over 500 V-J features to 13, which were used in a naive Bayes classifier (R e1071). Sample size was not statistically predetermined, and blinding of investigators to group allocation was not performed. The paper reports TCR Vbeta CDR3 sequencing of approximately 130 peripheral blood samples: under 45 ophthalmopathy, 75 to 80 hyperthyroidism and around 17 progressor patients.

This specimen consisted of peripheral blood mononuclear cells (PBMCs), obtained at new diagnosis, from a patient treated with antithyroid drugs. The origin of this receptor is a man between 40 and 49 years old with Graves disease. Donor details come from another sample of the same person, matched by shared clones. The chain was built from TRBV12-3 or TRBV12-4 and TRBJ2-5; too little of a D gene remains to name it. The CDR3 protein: CASSLPGRETQYF. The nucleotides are TGTGCCAGCAGCTTGCCCGGGCGGGAGACCCAGTACTTC.